Following are 13 T cell receptor beta chains from one sample sequenced in a study of blood T cell repertoires in COVID-19. Here immunoSEQ multiplex PCR was the method, and the copy in TCRdb shows in-frame clones only, minus some. The sample shows about 180,000 clones, around 80% of them seen only once. Sequenced sample: peripheral blood. The receptors here all came from a woman aged 80 or over with COVID-19, enrolled during active disease.

V usage is TRBV14 and J usage is TRBJ2-3, with 7 bases lining up with TRBD2. Germline V lookup: CDR1 SGHDN, CDR2 FVKESK. The CDR3 spans 15 residues. Trimming removed 1 base from V and 2 bases from J; junction bases left unmatched: 3. The CDR3 protein is CASSQAGGATDTQYF. The CDR3 nucleotides are TGTGCCAGCAGCCAAGCGGGAGGAGCCACAGATACGCAGTATTTT.

The chain links TRBV3-1 (or the pseudogene TRBV3-2) to TRBJ2-7; D gene unclear. Trimming pared 1 base from V and 5 bases from J, leaving 9 bases between. The CDR3 covers 13 residues. From germline, CDR1 is LGHDT and CDR2 YNNKEL (reference sequence). The CDR3 is CASSQAGLDEQYF. The CDR3 DNA reads TGTGCCAGCAGCCAAGCGGGTTTGGACGAGCAGTACTTC.

This chain links TRBV14 with TRBJ2-3, with 7 bases identical to TRBD2. CDR1 is SGHDN, CDR2 FVKESK, per germline. CDR3 size: 17 residues. J lost 1 base, V lost 4 bases, and 11 bases had no gene match. CDR3 nucleotide sequence: TGTGCCAGCAGCCTCCTCGGTCGGAGCGGGGGCACAGATACGCAGTATTTT. The encoded protein is CASSLLGRSGGTDTQYF.

The V gene is TRBV7-2, the J gene TRBJ2-1, with TRBD2 as a possible D gene (5 bases). The CDR3 extends over 14 amino acids. Germline assignment: CDR1 SGHTA and CDR2 FQGNSA. V lost 3 bases and J 2 bases, leaving 8 bases between the germline ends. The DNA of the CDR3 is TGTGCCAGCAGCTTCGTAGCGCCCTACAATGAGCAGTTCTTC. Protein sequence: CASSFVAPYNEQFF. The variable domain in full, with the rest retrieved from reference TRBV7-2 and TRBJ2-1, is GAGVSQSPSNKVTEKGKDVELRCDPISGHTALYWYRQSLGQGLEFLIYFQGNSAPDKSGLPSDRFSAERTGGSVSTLTIQRTQQEDSAVYLCASSFVAPYNEQFFGPGTRLTVL.

CDR3 nucleotide sequence: TGTGCCAGCAGCTTAGAGGCTAGCGGGGGTTATTACCAAGAGACCCAGTACTTC. Protein: CASSLEASGGYYQETQYF. This chain connects TRBV11-3 to TRBJ2-5; 10 bases map to TRBD2. V lost 0 bases, J lost 0 bases, and 7 bases stayed unmatched. This CDR3 contains 18 residues. Germline V CDR1 and CDR2: SGHNT, YENEEA. The full variable domain, rest sourced from reference TRBV11-3 and TRBJ2-5, is EAGVVQSPRYKIIEKKQPVAFWCNPISGHNTLYWYLQNLGQGPELLIRYENEEAVDDSQLPKDRFSAERLKGVDSTLKIQPAELGDSAVYLCASSLEASGGYYQETQYFGPGTRLLVL.

The chain joins TRBV9 to TRBJ2-3, with 8 nucleotides matching TRBD2. CDR1 SGDLS and CDR2 YYNGEE come from the germline V gene. The CDR3 length is 16 residues. The V and J ends lost 3 bases and 0 bases, in that order; junction bases with no gene match: 6. CDR3 amino acids: CASSESGGPSTDTQYF. The CDR3 region has the DNA TGTGCCAGCAGCGAAAGCGGGGGTCCTAGCACAGATACGCAGTATTTT.

The chain carries TRBV4-1 and TRBJ1-1; 7 nucleotides agree with TRBD1. In germline, CDR1 is MGHRA, CDR2 YSYEKL. This CDR3 comprises 15 residues. V lost 2 bases and J lost 3; bases outside the gene matches: 6. In DNA, the CDR3 is TGCGCCAGCAGCCAACTTAGGACAGGCCACACTGAAGCTTTCTTT. It encodes CASSQLRTGHTEAFF.

The V gene is TRBV13, the J gene TRBJ2-7; D may be TRBD2 (6 bases). CDR1 is PRHDT, CDR2 FYEKMQ, per germline (reference sequence). CDR3 size: 14 residues. V shed 6 bases and J shed 5 bases, with 17 bases lying between them. CDR3 in amino acids: CASSLGGVGNEQYF. The CDR3 DNA reads TGTGCCAGCAGTCTTGGAGGGGTTGGCAACGAGCAGTACTTC.

The chain links TRBV20-1 to TRBJ1-2; D is perhaps TRBD1 (5 bases). CDR3 size: 12 residues. Trimming shortened V by 3 bases and J by 8 bases, and 13 bases separated the two germline ends. Germline V gene sequence: CDR1 DFQATT, CDR2 SNEGSKA (reference sequence). The CDR3 sequence: CSASLQARGYTF. DNA for the CDR3: TGCAGTGCTAGTCTACAGGCGAGGGGCTACACCTTC.

The chain links TRBV5-1 to TRBJ1-6, with D perhaps matching TRBD1 (5 bases). Germline CDR1 SGHRS, CDR2 YFSETQ. V lost 0 bases and J lost 10, with 11 bases in between. The CDR3 has 14 residues. The DNA for the CDR3 is TGCGCCAGCAGCTTGGAAGGGGTCGGCTCACCCCTCCACTTT. It specifies CASSLEGVGSPLHF.

This rearrangement joins TRBV10-2 to TRBJ2-7; D is ambiguous. V lost 3 bases, J lost 1 base, and 16 bases lay in between. Germline loops: CDR1 WSHSY, CDR2 SAAADI. The CDR3 runs 16 residues. CDR3 in DNA: TGCGCCAGCAGTGATGCCCGAGACATCTTTTCCTACGAGCAGTACTTC. Translated: CASSDARDIFSYEQYF.

The chain employs TRBV30 and TRBJ1-1; D is undetermined. Germline V gives CDR1 GTSNPN, CDR2 SVGIG (reference sequence). The V end was cut by 2 bases, the J end by 5 bases, with 9 bases between. The CDR3 consists of 12 residues. In DNA, the CDR3 is TGTGCCTGGAGTCAACGCTATACTGAAGCTTTCTTT. Protein: CAWSQRYTEAFF.

The chain is built from TRBV5-6 and TRBJ2-7; no firm D call. The V gene's germline CDR1 is SGHDT and CDR2 YYEEEE. Trimming cost V 4 bases and J 1 base, with 9 bases left between them. The CDR3 is 13 amino acids. CDR3 sequence: CASSLYRSYEQYF. CDR3 nucleotide sequence: TGTGCCAGCAGCCTCTACCGTTCCTACGAGCAGTACTTC. The full variable domain, completed using reference TRBV5-6 and TRBJ2-7, is DAGVTQSPTHLIKTRGQQVTLRCSPKSGHDTVSWYQQALGQGPQFIFQYYEEEERQRGNFPDRFSGHQFPNYSSELNVNALLLGDSALYLCASSLYRSYEQYFGPGTRLTVT.